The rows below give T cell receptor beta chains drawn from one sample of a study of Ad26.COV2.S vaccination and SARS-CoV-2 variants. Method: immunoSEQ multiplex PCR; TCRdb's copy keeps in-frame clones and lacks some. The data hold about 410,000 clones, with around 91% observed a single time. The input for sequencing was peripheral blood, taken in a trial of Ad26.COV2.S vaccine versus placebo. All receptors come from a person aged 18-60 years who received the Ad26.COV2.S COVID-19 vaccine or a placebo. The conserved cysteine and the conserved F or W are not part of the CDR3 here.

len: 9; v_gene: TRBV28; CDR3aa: ASKGFYEQF
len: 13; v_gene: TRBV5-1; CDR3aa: ASSLDLPGWDGYT
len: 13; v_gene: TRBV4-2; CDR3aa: ASSQDRRGRKTQY
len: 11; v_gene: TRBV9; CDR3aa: ASSPAPNQPQH
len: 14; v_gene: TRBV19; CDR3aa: ASSAYGLAGDYEQY
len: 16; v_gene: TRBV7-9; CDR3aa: ASSSSGLAGGQGNEQY
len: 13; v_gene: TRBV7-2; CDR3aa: ASSLEPGDSYEQY
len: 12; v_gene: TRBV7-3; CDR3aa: ASSLTSSQETQY
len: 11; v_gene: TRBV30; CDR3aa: AWSSGRSYEQY
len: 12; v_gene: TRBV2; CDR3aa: ASSESHMATEAF
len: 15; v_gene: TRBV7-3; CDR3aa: ASSLVPRIGDYNEQF
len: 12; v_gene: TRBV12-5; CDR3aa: ASGPTPGGEKLF
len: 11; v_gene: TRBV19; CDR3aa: ASKKGTNSPLH
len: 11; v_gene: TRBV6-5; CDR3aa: ASTGEGEETQY
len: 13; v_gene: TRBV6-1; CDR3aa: ASSEDAGGADEQY
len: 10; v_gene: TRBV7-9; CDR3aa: ASSVGVDTQY
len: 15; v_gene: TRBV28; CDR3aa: ASSWDSVRSGANVLT
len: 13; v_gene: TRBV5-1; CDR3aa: ASSLDGVTYNEQF
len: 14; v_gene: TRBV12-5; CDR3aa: ASGLRLAGSYNEQF
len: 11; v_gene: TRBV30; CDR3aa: ACDTNRGNTIY
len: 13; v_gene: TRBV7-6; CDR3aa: ASSLEVRDTYEQY
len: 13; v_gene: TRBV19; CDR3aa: ASSIRGRGTDTQY
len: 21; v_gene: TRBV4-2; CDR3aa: ASSQSTPFRGRLGAPNTGELF
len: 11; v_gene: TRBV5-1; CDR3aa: ASRWTGGEEDT
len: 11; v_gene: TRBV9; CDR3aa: ASSVDQGDEQY
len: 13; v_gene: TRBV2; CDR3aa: ASRRYLNSNQPQH
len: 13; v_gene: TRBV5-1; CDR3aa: ASSLLSVNAYEQY
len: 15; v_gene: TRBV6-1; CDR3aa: ASSESRNQGRNQPQH
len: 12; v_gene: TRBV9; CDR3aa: ASSAGTGWDEQY
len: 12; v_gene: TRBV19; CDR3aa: ASSSDRAGEKLF